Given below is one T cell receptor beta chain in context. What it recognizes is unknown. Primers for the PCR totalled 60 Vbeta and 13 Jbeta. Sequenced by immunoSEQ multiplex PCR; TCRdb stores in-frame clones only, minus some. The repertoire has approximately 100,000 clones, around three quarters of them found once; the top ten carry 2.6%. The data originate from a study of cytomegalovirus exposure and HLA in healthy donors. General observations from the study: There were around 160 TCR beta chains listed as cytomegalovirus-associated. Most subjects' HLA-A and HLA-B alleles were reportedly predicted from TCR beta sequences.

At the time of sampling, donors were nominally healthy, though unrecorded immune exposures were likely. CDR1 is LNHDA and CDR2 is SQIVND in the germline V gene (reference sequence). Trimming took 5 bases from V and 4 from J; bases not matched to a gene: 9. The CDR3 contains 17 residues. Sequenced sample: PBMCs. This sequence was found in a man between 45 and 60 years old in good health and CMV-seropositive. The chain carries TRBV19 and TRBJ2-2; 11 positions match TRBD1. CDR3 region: CASSSNRGTGGTGELFF. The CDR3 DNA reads TGTGCCAGTAGTTCCAATAGAGGGACAGGGGGCACCGGGGAGCTGTTTTTT. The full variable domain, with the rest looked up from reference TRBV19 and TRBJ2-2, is DGGITQSPKYLFRKEGQNVTLSCEQNLNHDAMYWYRQDPGQGLRLIYYSQIVNDFQKGDIAEGYSVSREKKESFPLTVTSAQKNPTAFYLCASSSNRGTGGTGELFFGEGSRLTVL.